This passage covers 10 T cell receptor beta chains from one sample sequenced in a study of blood T cell repertoires in COVID-19. Produced via immunoSEQ multiplex PCR; TCRdb's table is partial and in-frame only. In the table there are approximately 390,000 clones, 88% of which are singletons. The sequencing input was PBMCs or T cells enriched from blood (not recorded which). These receptors were obtained from a woman in her thirties or forties with acute COVID-19.

This clone has only one observation. This chain joins TRBV5-1 and TRBJ1-6; D not resolved. The germline V gene encodes CDR1 SGHRS and CDR2 YFSETQ. This CDR3 is built from 14 residues. Trimming removed 0 bases at V and 7 bases at J, with 8 bases between. The CDR3 loop is CASSLDGANSPLHF. The CDR3 region has the DNA TGCGCCAGCAGCTTGGACGGAGCCAATTCACCCCTCCACTTT.

To note about this clone: Other DNA variants within this sample encode the same CDR3. V and J are TRBV27 and TRBJ1-5, with 7 positions matching TRBD1. CDR3 length: 16 amino acids. Germline V CDR1 and CDR2: MNHEY, SMNVEV (reference sequence). V dropped 5 bases and J dropped 1; count of bases not matched to a gene: 8. CDR3 bases: TGTGCCAGCAGTCTCAGACAGGGATTAAGCAATCAGCCCCAGCATTTT. The encoded protein is CASSLRQGLSNQPQHF.

The chain recombines TRBV19 with TRBJ1-5; D ambiguous. Between the trimmed V and J ends, which lost 6 bases and 5 bases, there was a span of 20 bases. Germline lookup yields CDR1 LNHDA and CDR2 SQIVND (reference sequence). This CDR3 contains 16 residues. Here the CDR3 DNA reads TGTGCCAGTAGCACCCGCCTTCCCCCCGGGGATCAGCCCCAGCATTTT. Translation gives CASSTRLPPGDQPQHF.

This sequence joins TRBV13 and TRBJ2-1, with 9 bases fitting TRBD2. J lost 0 bases, V lost 5 bases, and 20 bases had no gene match. The germline CDR1 and CDR2 sequences are PRHDT and FYEKMQ (reference sequence). The CDR3 consists of 21 residues. The CDR3 is CASSLTGTSLEGLSSYNEQFF. The CDR3 nucleotides read TGTGCCAGCAGCCTAACCGGGACTAGCTTGGAAGGGCTAAGCTCCTACAATGAGCAGTTCTTC.

V usage is TRBV6-2 or TRBV6-3 and J usage is TRBJ2-7; 13 positions match TRBD2. The V and J ends lost 5 bases and 4 bases, in that order; junction bases with no gene match: 2. The V gene's germline CDR1 is MNHEY and CDR2 SVGEGT. This CDR3 has 14 amino acids. The CDR3 sequence is CASSQTSGGYEQYF. CDR3 bases: TGTGCCAGCAGTCAGACTAGCGGGGGGTACGAGCAGTACTTC.

The chain joins TRBV27 to TRBJ1-5, with D uncertain. V lost 3 bases, J lost 2 bases, and 8 bases lay in between. Germline-derived CDR1 and CDR2 are MNHEY and SMNVEV (reference sequence). The CDR3 spans 14 residues. The CDR3 DNA reads TGTGCCAGCAGTTTGGCAGAGGGCAATCAGCCCCAGCATTTT. Its protein product is CASSLAEGNQPQHF.

The V and J genes are TRBV5-1 and TRBJ1-2; 7 bases map to TRBD1. The CDR3 length is 16 residues. Per germline, CDR1 SGHRS and CDR2 YFSETQ. Unmatched junction bases numbered 14, after V lost 4 bases and J lost 5 bases. The CDR3 coding sequence is TGCGCCAGCAGCCCGACAGGGTCCCACATGGGATATGGCTACACCTTC. It translates to CASSPTGSHMGYGYTF.

V and J are TRBV12-3 or TRBV12-4 and TRBJ1-1, with D unresolved. The CDR3 is 13 residues long. The V gene lost 4 bases and the J gene lost 0 bases, with 6 bases spanning the gap. The CDR3 protein is CASSYTVNTEAFF. The CDR3 DNA reads as TGTGCCAGCAGTTATACAGTGAACACTGAAGCTTTCTTT.

The CDR3 DNA sequence: TGCAGCGTTGAAGGTCTAGGACAGCCTAACTATGGCTACACCTTC. This codes for CSVEGLGQPNYGYTF. This chain connects TRBV29-1 to TRBJ1-2; a possible D gene is TRBD1 (6 bases). The CDR3 totals 15 residues. Trimming pared 1 base from V and 0 bases from J, leaving 12 bases between. Germline CDR1 SQVTM, CDR2 ANQGSEA.

This sequence joins TRBV2 and TRBJ2-3; a weak D match, TRBD2 (5 bases). Per the germline V gene, CDR1 is SNHLY and CDR2 is FYNNEI. The CDR3 has 11 residues. Between the trimmed V and J ends, which lost 8 bases and 2 bases, there was a span of 5 bases. CDR3 protein: CASGLTDTQYF. The CDR3 region has the DNA TGTGCCAGCGGACTCACAGATACGCAGTATTTT. Looking up the rest from reference TRBV2 and TRBJ2-3 gives the full variable domain: EPEVTQTPSHQVTQMGQEVILRCVPISNHLYFYWYRQILGQKVEFLVSFYNNEISEKSEIFDDQFSVERPDGSNFTLKIRSTKLEDSAMYFCASGLTDTQYFGPGTRLTVL.